The entry that follows covers one T cell receptor (beta chain) sequence. Antigen specificity is unknown. The sample originates from a study of T-cell memory formation after mild COVID-19. The CDR3 is 15 amino acids. The germline V gene encodes CDR1 LGHNA and CDR2 YNFKEQ. V was pared by 4 bases and J by 6 bases, with 11 bases of the junction left unmatched. General observations from the study: Day 15 to 85 contracting clones showed balanced CD4/CD8; day 15 to 37 expanders favored CD4+. Memory cells collected pre-infection included some clones that later responded, suggesting cross-reactive memory joined.

MiXCR was run by TCRdb on the 5' RACE reads, yielding one entry per CDR3 protein. The repertoire has hundreds of thousands of distinct CDR3 sequences, around 28% of them found once; the top ten carry approximately 13%. V is TRBV4-2 and J is TRBJ1-1; 7 bases agree with TRBD1. This clonotype was obtained from an adult woman who had mild COVID-19 (a few samples of this study predate the infection). Cell type and time point are not known. Sequenced: PBMCs or a T cell subset sorted from them (not recorded which). The CDR3 DNA follows: TGTGCCAGCAGCCCTTTGACAGGGCCCTGGGCTGAAGCTTTCTTT. This sequence encodes CASSPLTGPWAEAFF.